This T cell receptor beta chain was profiled in a study of T cell responses to AZD1222 COVID-19 vaccine. Study context: Second-dose recipients at about 4 or about 12 weeks were treated as one pooled group.

The CDR3 has 14 residues. V was clipped by 7 bases and J by 6 bases, with 16 bases between them. Germline V gene data show CDR1 as MNHEY and CDR2 as SVGAGI. The table came from immunoSEQ multiplex PCR; TCRdb's copy has only in-frame clones and leaves some out. Of over 85,000 clones in the sample, about 88% are singletons; the top ten hold 1.5% to 2%. This sequence originates from an adult in good health. The sequences come from peripheral blood, collected on day 0 of AZD1222 vaccination. The chain joins TRBV6-5 to TRBJ2-1; possible D gene TRBD2, 5 bases. The CDR3, as DNA: TGTGCCAGCATTCCCAGAGGTGGGAGCAATGAGCAGTTCTTC. It codes for CASIPRGGSNEQFF.